This entry features one T cell receptor beta chain sequence. Sequencing used immunoSEQ multiplex PCR; TCRdb keeps in-frame clones, though not all of them. This sample has approximately 80,000 clones, with approximately 81% found just once. The sample is drawn from a study of blood T cell repertoires in COVID-19. Study details: The study drew acute and convalescent COVID-19 samples from the United States, Italy and Spain.

Trimming shortened V by 9 bases and J by 5 bases, and 14 bases separated the two germline ends. The length of the CDR3 is 13 residues. CDR1 is MNHEY, CDR2 SVGAGI, per germline. The sequence was collected from a man older than 75 with acute or convalescent COVID-19. Sequences were obtained from peripheral blood. V is TRBV6-5 and J is TRBJ1-3; D remains ambiguous. CDR3 sequence: CASKTVLRNTIYF. For the CDR3, the DNA is TGTGCCAGTAAAACGGTCCTGCGAAACACCATATATTTT.